This note documents a single TCR beta chain sequence. This sample was included in a study of shared T cell receptors in the human thymus. CDR1 is SGHRS and CDR2 is YFSETQ in the germline V gene. The ends were cut back, 0 bases at V and 7 bases at J, with 13 bases in the middle. The CDR3 loop spans 15 amino acids. This table comes from immunoSEQ multiplex PCR, and its TCRdb copy is limited to in-frame clones, with some not included. The table lists a few hundred thousand clones, 85% to 95% of them singletons, with about 0.02% in the top ten. The material sequenced was thymocytes. This chain uses TRBV5-1 with TRBJ2-2; a weak D match, TRBD1 (6 bases). This receptor was obtained from a human donor. The CDR3 DNA follows: TGCGCCAGCAGCTTGGGCGGCAGAGGGGGCGGGGAGCTGTTTTTT. Its protein is CASSLGGRGGGELFF.